What follows are 27 T cell receptor beta chains derived from one specimen sequenced in a study of blood T cell repertoires in COVID-19. Sequencing was performed with immunoSEQ multiplex PCR; in TCRdb, only in-frame clones are kept and a portion is missing. The sample lists 350,000 or so clones, 70% to 90% seen once, with more than 9% in the top ten. The sample was peripheral blood. The receptor set was obtained from a young woman with COVID-19, enrolled during active disease.

This clone was detected ten times or more. Different DNA sequences within this sample yield the same CDR3. This chain joins TRBV6-5 and TRBJ1-5; weak D call: TRBD1 (5 bases). Germline V gives CDR1 MNHEY, CDR2 SVGAGI. V was clipped by 6 bases and J by 3 bases, with 15 bases between them. The CDR3 covers 15 residues. This CDR3 is CASSLGTGLNQPQHF. The CDR3 nucleotides read TGTGCCAGCAGCCTCGGGACGGGACTCAATCAGCCCCAGCATTTT.

The J gene is TRBJ2-1, the V gene TRBV5-1; D may be TRBD1 (6 bases). The V end lost 5 bases, the J end lost 6 bases, and 9 bases lay between the germline ends. This CDR3 spans 12 amino acids. The V gene's germline CDR1 is SGHRS and CDR2 YFSETQ. The CDR3 coding sequence is TGCGCCAGCAGAAAAGGGGGCAATGAGCAGTTCTTC. Protein product: CASRKGGNEQFF.

A few counts support this clone. CDR3 DNA: TGTGCCAGCCGGGAGGGAGCGGGGGATCATCAGCCCCAGCATTTT. Amino acids: CASREGAGDHQPQHF. The chain has TRBV6-5 and TRBJ1-5, with a weak D call TRBD1 (5 bases). Germline V gene data show CDR1 as MNHEY and CDR2 as SVGAGI. CDR3 size: 15 residues. Trimming took 8 bases from V and 5 from J, leaving 19 bases between them.

V is TRBV9 and J is TRBJ2-1; 12 nucleotides match TRBD2. There are 19 residues in the CDR3. The germline CDR1 and CDR2 sequences are SGDLS and YYNGEE. The trim removed 3 bases at V and 0 bases at J, leaving 10 bases unmatched. CDR3 amino acids: CASSALLAGGLSSYNEQFF. In DNA, the CDR3 is TGTGCCAGCAGCGCGTTACTAGCGGGAGGCCTGAGCTCCTACAATGAGCAGTTCTTC.

This clone was counted a few times. J is TRBJ2-1 and V is TRBV11-2; 10 bases map to TRBD1. Per germline, CDR1 SGHAT and CDR2 FQNNGV. The CDR3 is 16 residues long. V lost 1 base, J lost 2 bases, and 2 bases stayed unmatched. The CDR3 DNA is TGTGCCAGCAGCTTAGGGACAGGGGGTGCCTACAATGAGCAGTTCTTC. Protein product: CASSLGTGGAYNEQFF.

This chain connects TRBV9 to TRBJ2-3, with D possibly TRBD2 on 6 matching bases. Deletions cut 9 bases from V and 3 bases from J, with 14 bases between. This CDR3 region has 13 residues. From germline, CDR1 is SGDLS and CDR2 YYNGEE. Here the CDR3 DNA reads TGTGCCACCAGTCCGGGGGATACAGATACGCAGTATTTT. This gives the protein CATSPGDTDTQYF. Full variable domain (remainder filled in from reference TRBV9 and TRBJ2-3): DSGVTQTPKHLITATGQRVTLRCSPRSGDLSVYWYQQSLDQGLQFLIQYYNGEERAKGNILERFSAQQFPDLHSELNLSSLELGDSALYFCATSPGDTDTQYFGPGTRLTVL.

V is TRBV7-9 and J is TRBJ2-2; TRBD1 matches 8 bases. CDR3 length: 15 residues. V trimming: 3 bases; J trimming: 4 bases; junction bases outside the gene matches: 4. CDR1 and CDR2 (germline): SEHNR, FQNEAQ (reference sequence). The CDR3 coding sequence is TGTGCCAGCAGCTTGGGCAGGGGGCGCACCGGGGAGCTGTTTTTT. Its protein product is CASSLGRGRTGELFF.

The chain uses TRBV5-4 and TRBJ2-7, with D perhaps TRBD1 (5 bases). CDR1 and CDR2 (germline): SGHNT, YYREEE (reference sequence). Trimming left V 3 bases short and J 2 bases short, with 12 bases between. The CDR3 runs to 14 residues. CDR3 in amino acids: CASSSMTAAYEQYF. CDR3 sequence (DNA): TGTGCCAGCAGCTCGATGACAGCAGCCTACGAGCAGTACTTC.

This sequence joins TRBV4-1 and TRBJ2-1; D is possibly TRBD2 (5 bases). Germline V gene sequence: CDR1 MGHRA, CDR2 YSYEKL. There are 13 residues in the CDR3. V shed 2 bases and J shed 6 bases, with 8 bases lying between them. CDR3 nucleotides: TGCGCCAGCAGCCAATCCAGCGGCAATGAGCAGTTCTTC. Its translation is CASSQSSGNEQFF.

Comments on this clone: No DNA is shown, since the ends of the CDR3 on it are uncertain; the CDR3 is the one TCRdb lists. This chain links TRBV2 with TRBJ1-1; the table's D call TRBD1 went unverified against the DNA. The CDR3 is 13 amino acids long, termini counted. In germline, CDR1 is SNHLY, CDR2 FYNNEI. The CDR3 spells CASILDRGDEAFF.

The gene calls are TRBV5-8 and TRBJ2-2; 9 bases align to TRBD2. Trimming cost V 5 bases and J 3 bases; bases outside gene matches: 8. CDR1 and CDR2 from the germline V gene are SGHTS and YDEGEE. The CDR3 runs 16 residues. For the CDR3, the DNA is TGTGCCAGCAGAACTAGCGGGCGGAAGGACACCGGGGAGCTGTTTTTT. Amino acids: CASRTSGRKDTGELFF.

V usage is TRBV6-5 and J usage is TRBJ2-1, with 10 positions matching TRBD1. CDR1 and CDR2 from the germline V gene are MNHEY and SVGAGI. CDR3 length: 15 residues. J lost 8 bases, V lost 6 bases, and 10 bases had no gene match. Here the CDR3 DNA reads TGTGCCAGCAGAAAACCGGGACAGGGGATCGATGAGCAGTTCTTC. Protein product: CASRKPGQGIDEQFF.

CDR3 coding DNA: TGTGCCACCAGCAGAGACCCTAGAACCTCCTACGAGCAGTACTTC. Protein sequence: CATSRDPRTSYEQYF. The chain couples TRBV15 to TRBJ2-7, with D unclear. V was cut by 0 bases and J by 0 bases, with 9 bases left in between. Germline loops: CDR1 LNHNV, CDR2 YYDKDF (reference sequence). The CDR3 extends over 15 amino acids.

The rearrangement joins TRBV20-1 to TRBJ1-2, with a weak D call TRBD1 (5 bases). The germline V gene encodes CDR1 DFQATT and CDR2 SNEGSKA (reference sequence). Deletions cut 6 bases from V and 4 bases from J, with 9 bases between. The CDR3 is 11 residues long. The CDR3 DNA sequence: TGCAGTGCATTCGACAGCTATGGCTACACCTTC. As protein: CSAFDSYGYTF.

The V gene is TRBV5-4, the J gene TRBJ2-7, with D possibly TRBD1 on 5 matching bases. Trimming pared 4 bases from V and 7 bases from J, leaving 15 bases between. Germline V lookup: CDR1 SGHNT, CDR2 YYREEE (reference sequence). This CDR3 is built from 13 residues. CDR3 sequence: CASSPDRPREQYF. CDR3 DNA: TGTGCCAGCAGCCCTGACAGACCTAGGGAGCAGTACTTC.

The chain carries TRBV11-3 and TRBJ2-2; 7 bases line up with TRBD1. CDR3 length: 15 residues. With 5 bases clipped from V and 6 bases from J, the junction kept 9 bases outside the gene matches. Looked up from germline, CDR1 is SGHNT and CDR2 is YENEEA. CDR3 amino acids: CASSARQGSAGELFF. Here the CDR3 DNA reads TGTGCCAGCAGCGCTAGACAGGGAAGCGCCGGGGAGCTGTTTTTT.

The chain carries TRBV5-6 and TRBJ2-7; maybe TRBD1 (5 bases). In germline, CDR1 is SGHDT, CDR2 YYEEEE. V was trimmed by 1 base and J by 3 bases, leaving 5 bases between them. The CDR3 has 12 amino acids. The CDR3, as DNA: TGTGCCAGCAGCTTGAGGGGCTACGAGCAGTACTTC. Amino acids: CASSLRGYEQYF. Together with reference TRBV5-6 and TRBJ2-7, the CDR3 gives the full variable domain: DAGVTQSPTHLIKTRGQQVTLRCSPKSGHDTVSWYQQALGQGPQFIFQYYEEEERQRGNFPDRFSGHQFPNYSSELNVNALLLGDSALYLCASSLRGYEQYFGPGTRLTVT.

This clone was seen a handful of times. CDR3: CASSYLGGGTDTQYF. The CDR3 region has the DNA TGTGCCAGCAGTTACTTGGGGGGAGGCACAGATACGCAGTATTTT. V is TRBV6-5 and J is TRBJ2-3; tentative D call: TRBD2 (6 bases). V was trimmed by 1 base and J by 1 base, leaving 9 bases between them. This CDR3 region has 15 residues. Germline V CDR1 and CDR2: MNHEY, SVGAGI.

This clone has only one observation. The V call is TRBV7-3, the J call TRBJ2-1; 9 bases map to TRBD2. CDR3 size: 15 residues. The ends lost 5 bases at V and 5 bases at J; junction bases unmatched: 7. Germline V lookup: CDR1 SGHTA, CDR2 FQGTGA. The CDR3 is CASSTAGGPHNEQFF. CDR3 nucleotides: TGTGCCAGCAGCACTGCGGGAGGGCCGCACAATGAGCAGTTCTTC.

The rearrangement links TRBV10-2 to TRBJ1-5; 7 bases are shared with TRBD1. The CDR3 runs to 13 residues. The germline V gene encodes CDR1 WSHSY and CDR2 SAAADI. Losses at the gene ends were 6 bases for V and 6 bases for J; bases not matched to a gene: 5. The CDR3 region has the DNA TGCGCCAGCAGCACAGGGGACGGTCAGCCCCAGCATTTT. It specifies CASSTGDGQPQHF.

The rearrangement links TRBV7-6 to TRBJ1-2, with a weak D call TRBD1 (6 bases). The CDR3 runs 13 residues. Trimming removed 4 bases at V and 5 bases at J, with 11 bases between. Germline CDR1 reads SGHVS; CDR2 reads FNYEAQ. The CDR3 loop reads CASSSRGAYGYTF. In DNA, the CDR3 is TGTGCCAGCAGCTCCAGGGGTGCATATGGCTACACCTTC.

The rearrangement joins TRBV4-2 to TRBJ2-7, with 10 positions matching TRBD2. The germline gives CDR1 LGHNA, CDR2 YNFKEQ. The CDR3 sequence is 16 residues long. The ends lost 0 bases at V and 2 bases at J; junction bases unmatched: 4. The CDR3 DNA reads as TGTGCCAGCAGCCAAGAACTAGCGGGACCTACCTACGAGCAGTACTTC. Its protein is CASSQELAGPTYEQYF.

The DNA for the CDR3 is TGTGCCAGCAGAACAGGGCGCGGGAGAGATACGCAGTATTTT. Protein product: CASRTGRGRDTQYF. The V call is TRBV28, the J call TRBJ2-3; TRBD2 might be the D (7 bases). The CDR3 runs 14 residues. Germline V gene data show CDR1 as MDHEN and CDR2 as SYDVKM. V gave up 6 bases and J gave up 5 bases, with 15 bases separating them.

The J gene is TRBJ1-2, the V gene TRBV5-1; 12 nucleotides match TRBD1. Germline values: CDR1 SGHRS, CDR2 YFSETQ. The CDR3 has 15 amino acids. V trimming: 4 bases; J trimming: 2 bases; junction bases outside the gene matches: 3. The CDR3 DNA is TGCGCCAGCAGCCCCGGGACAGGGGGCAACTATGGCTACACCTTC. Protein: CASSPGTGGNYGYTF.

This chain connects TRBV3-1 (or the pseudogene TRBV3-2) to TRBJ1-6; TRBD1 matches 7 bases. The CDR3 is 15 residues long. The germline V gene has CDR1 LGHDT and CDR2 YNNKEL (reference sequence). V gave up 3 bases and J gave up 5 bases; unmatched junction bases: 4. Here the CDR3 DNA reads TGTGCCAGCAGCCATCCCGGGACAGATAATTCACCCCTCCACTTT. The encoded protein is CASSHPGTDNSPLHF.

This chain uses TRBV9 with TRBJ1-1; D is ambiguous. Looked up from germline, CDR1 is SGDLS and CDR2 is YYNGEE. CDR3 length: 13 residues. The V end lost 0 bases, the J end lost 6 bases, and 9 bases lay between the germline ends. The CDR3 nucleotides are TGTGCCAGCAGCGTAGATGGAGCCGCTGAAGCTTTCTTT. Its translation is CASSVDGAAEAFF.

J is TRBJ2-1 and V is TRBV6-5; 11 bases fit TRBD1. The CDR3 totals 15 residues. The ends lost 7 bases at V and 2 bases at J; junction bases unmatched: 4. Germline CDR1 reads MNHEY; CDR2 reads SVGAGI. The CDR3 DNA sequence: TGTGCCAGCACCCCGGGACAGGGGGCCTACAATGAGCAGTTCTTC. The encoded protein is CASTPGQGAYNEQFF.